Following are 21 T cell receptor beta chains from one sample sequenced in a study of STAT5B mutations in CD4+ large granular lymphocyte leukemia. The data were produced by immunoSEQ multiplex PCR, yet TCRdb's version contains in-frame clones alone and is incomplete. The sample lists just over 25,000 clones, roughly 79% occurring once. What was sequenced was CD4+ T cells from blood buffy coats. Receptors were obtained from a human donor in good health.

This chain uses TRBV11-3 with TRBJ2-1; D is undetermined. V lost 2 bases and J lost 5, with 7 bases in between. CDR3 length: 13 amino acids. The V gene's germline CDR1 is SGHNT and CDR2 YENEEA. CDR3 in DNA: TGTGCCAGCAGCTTAATGGCCCACAATGAGCAGTTCTTC. It translates to CASSLMAHNEQFF.

This chain links TRBV27 with TRBJ2-7; 8 nucleotides align to TRBD2. Germline CDR1 MNHEY, CDR2 SMNVEV (reference sequence). With V trimmed by 10 bases and J by 3 bases, 2 bases remained unmatched. The CDR3 runs 11 residues. DNA for the CDR3: TGTGCCACGGGGGGGTTCTACGAGCAGTACTTC. Translating gives CATGGFYEQYF.

The chain combines TRBV10-3 with TRBJ2-2, with TRBD2 matching over 11 bases. Germline trimming cut 9 bases from V and 2 bases from J; bases unmatched to any gene: 2. This CDR3 spans 14 amino acids. Germline V gives CDR1 ENHRY, CDR2 SYGVKD. The CDR3 sequence is CAIGTSGNTGELFF. In nucleotides, the CDR3 is TGTGCCATAGGGACTAGCGGAAACACCGGGGAGCTGTTTTTT.

The chain joins TRBV6-1 to TRBJ2-6; D remains unclear. CDR3 length equals 17 residues. The germline V gene encodes CDR1 MNHNS and CDR2 SASEGT. Trimming took 2 bases from V and 4 from J, leaving 15 bases between them. CDR3 loop: CASSEQVDEIGANVLTF. DNA for the CDR3: TGTGCCAGCAGTGAACAGGTAGACGAAATAGGGGCCAACGTCCTGACTTTC.

This clone was seen only a few times. V is TRBV19 and J is TRBJ1-4; D call uncertain. Germline V CDR1 and CDR2: LNHDA, SQIVND (reference sequence). V was shortened by 3 bases and J by 3 bases, with 8 bases between the two germline ends. This CDR3 is 14 amino acids long. CDR3 DNA: TGTGCCAGTAGTATCCGGGCCCCTAATGAAAAACTGTTTTTT. Its protein is CASSIRAPNEKLFF.

CDR3 in DNA: TGTGCCAGCAGGGCCGGGACAGGGGCCTTTAATGAAAAACTGTTTTTT. It is translated as CASRAGTGAFNEKLFF. The chain combines TRBV2 with TRBJ1-4; 10 bases agree with TRBD1. Germline V CDR1 and CDR2: SNHLY, FYNNEI. J was trimmed by 4 bases and V by 6 bases; bases with no gene match: 8. The CDR3 loop spans 16 amino acids.

This chain uses TRBV11-2 with TRBJ2-4, with a weak D call TRBD2 (6 bases). The CDR3 covers 14 residues. V gave up 1 base and J gave up 7 bases, with 11 bases separating them. Germline V gives CDR1 SGHAT, CDR2 FQNNGV. The CDR3 spells CASSLAGVRNIQYF. DNA of the CDR3: TGTGCCAGCAGCTTAGCGGGAGTGAGGAACATTCAGTACTTC.

J is TRBJ2-1 and V is TRBV7-2; D ambiguous. This CDR3 contains 12 residues. Germline CDR1 is SGHTA and CDR2 is FQGNSA. Deletions cut 1 base from V and 4 bases from J, with 2 bases between. CDR3: CASSLGYNEQFF. The CDR3, as DNA: TGTGCCAGCAGCTTAGGGTACAATGAGCAGTTCTTC.

The genes are TRBV5-1 and TRBJ2-1; D may be TRBD2 (5 bases). From germline, CDR1 is SGHRS and CDR2 YFSETQ. This CDR3 has 14 residues. Trimming stripped 3 bases from V and 8 bases from J, with 15 bases between. The CDR3 DNA reads TGCGCCAGCAGCTCGGGAATGGGTAGGGATGAGCAGTTCTTC. As protein: CASSSGMGRDEQFF.

This clone turned up a few times. The V and J genes are TRBV7-6 and TRBJ1-1; D possibly corresponds to TRBD1 (5 bases). The ends were cut back, 5 bases at V and 0 bases at J, with 10 bases in the middle. From germline, CDR1 is SGHVS and CDR2 FNYEAQ. The CDR3 has 14 residues. The CDR3 region is CASSTTGMNTEAFF. The DNA of the CDR3 is TGTGCCAGCAGCACAACAGGTATGAACACTGAAGCTTTCTTT.

The chain links TRBV11-3 to TRBJ1-2; D is uncertain. This CDR3 has 12 residues. V lost 1 base, J lost 8 bases, and 8 bases lay in between. Germline CDR1 SGHNT, CDR2 YENEEA. The CDR3 loop reads CASSLGPGGYTF. The DNA for the CDR3 is TGTGCCAGCAGCTTAGGACCCGGAGGCTACACCTTC.

V usage is TRBV5-5 and J usage is TRBJ2-7, with a possible D match to TRBD2 (5 bases). Germline V gene lookup returns CDR1 SGHKS and CDR2 YYEKEE (reference sequence). The length of the CDR3 is 15 residues. V lost 4 bases and J lost 3, with 17 bases in between. CDR3 region: CASSPGVTGHYEQYF. CDR3 in DNA: TGTGCCAGCAGCCCCGGGGTCACCGGCCACTACGAGCAGTACTTC.

This chain joins TRBV27 and TRBJ1-4; D is perhaps TRBD1 (5 bases). This CDR3 region has 15 residues. Germline CDR1 reads MNHEY; CDR2 reads SMNVEV (reference sequence). Deletions cut 5 bases from V and 0 bases from J, with 10 bases between. Here the CDR3 reads CASSQRTTTNEKLFF. The CDR3 DNA sequence: TGTGCCAGCAGTCAACGGACAACAACTAATGAAAAACTGTTTTTT.

The chain combines TRBV2 with TRBJ2-1, with a possible D match to TRBD2 (5 bases). V was pared by 5 bases and J by 5 bases, with 16 bases between. Germline V gene sequence: CDR1 SNHLY, CDR2 FYNNEI. This CDR3 comprises 15 residues. The chain's CDR3 is CASSLRAVGNNEQFF. CDR3 coding DNA: TGTGCCAGCAGTTTGAGAGCTGTCGGGAACAATGAGCAGTTCTTC.

V and J are TRBV6-5 and TRBJ2-1; 7 positions match TRBD2. V shed 10 bases and J 6 bases; nucleotides not matched to a gene: 9. The germline CDR1 and CDR2 sequences are MNHEY and SVGAGI. The CDR3 totals 13 residues. The CDR3: CATTSGAGNEQFF. The CDR3 region has the DNA TGTGCCACCACCAGCGGGGCGGGCAATGAGCAGTTCTTC.

The rearrangement links TRBV10-3 to TRBJ1-3; TRBD1 might be the D (6 bases). Trimming pared 6 bases from V and 6 bases from J, leaving 18 bases between. The CDR3 loop spans 15 amino acids. Germline loops: CDR1 ENHRY, CDR2 SYGVKD. The CDR3 region has the DNA TGTGCCATCAGGGGCCCCGGCAGGGGCGAAAACACCATATATTTT. Protein sequence: CAIRGPGRGENTIYF.

The sample holds a few counts of this clone. The chain carries TRBV11-2 and TRBJ2-2; D gene uncertain. The CDR3 loop spans 12 amino acids. Trimming cost V 5 bases and J 7 bases, with 8 bases left between them. Looked up from germline, CDR1 is SGHAT and CDR2 is FQNNGV. The CDR3 region is CASSPMLGELFF. In nucleotides, the CDR3 is TGTGCCAGCAGCCCCATGCTCGGGGAGCTGTTTTTT.

The chain combines TRBV7-2 with TRBJ2-4, with 11 positions matching TRBD1. The J segment lost 1 base and the V segment lost 3 bases, leaving 8 bases of the junction unmatched. CDR3 length: 18 residues. CDR1 is SGHTA, CDR2 FQGNSA, per germline. CDR3 sequence reads: CASSLHSGTGGAKNIQYF. The CDR3 nucleotides are TGTGCCAGCAGCTTGCATTCCGGGACAGGGGGGGCCAAAAACATTCAGTACTTC.

The count of this clone is one. The chain couples TRBV4-2 to TRBJ2-1; either TRBD1 or TRBD2 may fit D (5 bases each). V shed 0 bases and J shed 0 bases, with 9 bases lying between them. The germline V gene encodes CDR1 LGHNA and CDR2 YNFKEQ. The CDR3 is made up of 16 amino acids. The CDR3 loop reads CASSQEWGSSYNEQFF. CDR3 nucleotides: TGTGCCAGCAGCCAAGAGTGGGGGAGCTCCTACAATGAGCAGTTCTTC.

The CDR3 spells CASLHDTGNEQFF. CDR3 sequence (DNA): TGCGCCAGCCTGCACGATACGGGCAATGAGCAGTTCTTC. The V and J genes are TRBV5-1 and TRBJ2-1; no clear D. CDR1 is SGHRS, CDR2 YFSETQ, per germline. The CDR3 is made up of 13 amino acids. Trimming took 7 bases from V and 6 from J, leaving 14 bases between them. Variable domain in full (rest from reference TRBV5-1 and TRBJ2-1): KAGVTQTPRYLIKTRGQQVTLSCSPISGHRSVSWYQQTPGQGLQFLFEYFSETQRNKGNFPGRFSGRQFSNSRSEMNVSTLELGDSALYLCASLHDTGNEQFFGPGTRLTVL.

The rearrangement uses TRBV7-9 and TRBJ2-7; TRBD2 matches 8 bases. The CDR3 loop spans 17 amino acids. The junction had 17 bases not matched to a gene; V was cut back by 5 bases and J by 5 bases. The germline V gene encodes CDR1 SEHNR and CDR2 FQNEAQ (reference sequence). CDR3 in DNA: TGTGCCAGCAGCCGGGGGGGGCCGGGCAGAGGTGGAGACGAGCAGTACGTC. Protein: CASSRGGPGRGGDEQYV.